Presented here are 12 T cell receptor beta chains from one specimen sequenced in a study of blood T cell repertoires in COVID-19. Sequencing used immunoSEQ multiplex PCR; TCRdb keeps in-frame clones, though not all of them. The sample has 110,000 or so clones; approximately 80% are singletons. Sequencing input: peripheral blood. These receptors all stem from a woman aged 65 to 85 with acute or convalescent COVID-19.

This clone has just a few counts. The genes are TRBV19 and TRBJ1-2, with D perhaps TRBD1 (6 bases). Trimming took off 6 bases at V and 6 bases at J, with 20 bases between the two ends. The length of the CDR3 is 15 residues. Germline V lookup: CDR1 LNHDA, CDR2 SQIVND (reference sequence). In nucleotides, the CDR3 is TGTGCCAGTAGAACCATCGGGGGGCAAGAAGATGGCTACACCTTC. Its protein is CASRTIGGQEDGYTF.

The rearrangement links TRBV4-3 to TRBJ1-2; weak D call: TRBD1 (5 bases). Germline V gene sequence: CDR1 LGHNA, CDR2 YSLEER. Trimming pared 0 bases from V and 6 bases from J, leaving 8 bases between. The CDR3 is 13 residues long. In nucleotides, the CDR3 is TGCGCCAGCAGCCAAGATAGACAGCATGGCTACACCTTC. Its translation is CASSQDRQHGYTF.

This clone has only one observation. This sequence joins TRBV5-1 and TRBJ2-1; TRBD2 agrees at 7 bases. Germline V gene lookup returns CDR1 SGHRS and CDR2 YFSETQ. The CDR3 runs to 16 residues. V trimming: 2 bases; J trimming: 0 bases; junction bases outside the gene matches: 5. CDR3 coding DNA: TGCGCCAGCAGCTTATTAGCGGGCAGCTCCTACAATGAGCAGTTCTTC. Translated: CASSLLAGSSYNEQFF.

The V call is TRBV4-2, the J call TRBJ2-7; D perhaps matches TRBD1 (6 bases). Per germline, CDR1 LGHNA and CDR2 YNFKEQ. V dropped 1 base and J dropped 6 bases, with 7 bases sitting between them. CDR3 size: 12 residues. CDR3 bases: TGTGCCAGCAGCCAAGTGGGGGCCGAGCAGTACTTC. It specifies CASSQVGAEQYF.

As regards this clone: The sample has other DNA sequences that encode this CDR3 too. V and J are TRBV27 and TRBJ2-1, with no clear D. The CDR3 is 13 residues long. Germline lookup yields CDR1 MNHEY and CDR2 SMNVEV (reference sequence). V gave up 0 bases and J gave up 4 bases, with 4 bases separating them. For the CDR3, the DNA is TGTGCCAGCAGTTTATCCTCTTACAATGAGCAGTTCTTC. The encoded protein is CASSLSSYNEQFF.

The sample holds one count of this clone. The chain is built from TRBV4-3 and TRBJ2-7, with D perhaps matching TRBD2 (6 bases). This CDR3 has 16 amino acids. Deletions cut 0 bases from V and 0 bases from J, with 12 bases between. Looked up from germline, CDR1 is LGHNA and CDR2 is YSLEER. The CDR3 DNA reads TGCGCCAGCAGCCAAGATGTTCGCGGGGCCTCCTACGAGCAGTACTTC. Its protein product is CASSQDVRGASYEQYF.

This sequence joins TRBV5-4 and TRBJ2-5; TRBD2 agrees at 7 bases. The trim removed 5 bases at V and 3 bases at J, leaving 1 base unmatched. CDR3 length: 12 residues. Germline V gene data show CDR1 as SGHNT and CDR2 as YYREEE (reference sequence). The CDR3: CASRAGEETQYF. CDR3 nucleotides: TGTGCCAGCAGGGCGGGAGAAGAGACCCAGTACTTC.

This chain connects TRBV5-1 to TRBJ1-1; the D gene is possibly TRBD1 (6 bases). CDR3 length: 15 residues. Trimming pared 4 bases from V and 0 bases from J, leaving 13 bases between. In germline, CDR1 is SGHRS, CDR2 YFSETQ. The CDR3 protein is CASSTQGGVNTEAFF. DNA for the CDR3: TGCGCCAGCAGCACACAGGGCGGAGTGAACACTGAAGCTTTCTTT.

This clone has only a few counts. The chain has TRBV4-3 and TRBJ1-2; 7 bases agree with TRBD1. Germline CDR1 reads LGHNA; CDR2 reads YSLEER. This CDR3 is built from 15 residues. V lost 2 bases and J lost 7; bases outside the gene matches: 10. The CDR3 sequence is CASSQTYTGDRGYTF. For the CDR3, the DNA is TGCGCCAGCAGCCAAACCTATACAGGGGATCGTGGCTACACCTTC.

The CDR3 bases are TGTGCCAGCAGCCCCCACTACGAGCAGTACTTC. This translates into CASSPHYEQYF. The rearrangement uses TRBV7-2 and TRBJ2-7; D is ambiguous. Trimming removed 5 bases from V and 3 bases from J, with 5 bases in between. Germline lookup yields CDR1 SGHTA and CDR2 FQGNSA. This CDR3 comprises 11 residues.

V gene TRBV18 combines with J gene TRBJ1-4; tentative D call: TRBD1 (6 bases). Germline values: CDR1 KGHSH, CDR2 LQKENI. Deletions cut 2 bases from V and 8 bases from J, with 12 bases between. The CDR3 loop spans 14 amino acids. In DNA form, the CDR3 reads TGTGCCAGCTCACCATGGCAGGGGTCAGAAAAACTGTTTTTT. Protein sequence: CASSPWQGSEKLFF.

The V call is TRBV5-4, the J call TRBJ1-1, with D possibly being TRBD1 (6 bases). Germline CDR1 SGHNT, CDR2 YYREEE (reference sequence). Trimming shortened V by 0 bases and J by 4 bases, and 19 bases separated the two germline ends. This CDR3 has 17 residues. CDR3 protein: CASSLDRDGRWSTEAFF. The CDR3 region has the DNA TGTGCCAGCAGCTTGGACAGGGATGGCCGATGGTCCACTGAAGCTTTCTTT.